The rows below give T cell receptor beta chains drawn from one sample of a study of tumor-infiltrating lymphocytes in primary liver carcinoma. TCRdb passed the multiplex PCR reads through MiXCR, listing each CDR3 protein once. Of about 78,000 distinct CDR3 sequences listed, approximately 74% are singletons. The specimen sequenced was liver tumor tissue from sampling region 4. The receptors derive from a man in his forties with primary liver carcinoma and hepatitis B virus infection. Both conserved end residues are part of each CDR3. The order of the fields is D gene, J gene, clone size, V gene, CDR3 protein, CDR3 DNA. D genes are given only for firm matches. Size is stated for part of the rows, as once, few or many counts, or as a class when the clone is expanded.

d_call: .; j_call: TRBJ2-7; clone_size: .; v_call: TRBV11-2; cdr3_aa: CARSQYSGWGYEQYF; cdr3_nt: TGTGCCAGAAGCCAATATTCGGGATGGGGCTATGAGCAGTACTTC
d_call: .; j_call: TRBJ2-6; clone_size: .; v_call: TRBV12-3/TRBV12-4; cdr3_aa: CARSLSSAWANVPTF; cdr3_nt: TGTGCCAGGAGTCTCAGCAGTGCGTGGGCCAACGTCCCGACTTTC
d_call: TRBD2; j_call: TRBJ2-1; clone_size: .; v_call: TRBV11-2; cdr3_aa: CASSLTSGGVSEQFF; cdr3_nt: TGTGCCAGCAGCCTAACTAGCGGTGGGGTAAGTGAGCAGTTCTTC
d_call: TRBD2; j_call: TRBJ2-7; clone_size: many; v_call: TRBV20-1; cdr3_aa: CSAVAGGNYEQYF; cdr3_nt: TGCAGTGCTGTAGCGGGAGGGAACTACGAGCAGTACTTC
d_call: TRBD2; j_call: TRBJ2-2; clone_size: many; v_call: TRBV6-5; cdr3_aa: CASSYLGLNTGELFF; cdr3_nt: TGTGCCAGCAGTTACTTGGGACTAAACACCGGGGAGCTGTTTTTT
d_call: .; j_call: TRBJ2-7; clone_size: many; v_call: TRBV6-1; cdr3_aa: CASSEEQGGPYEQYF; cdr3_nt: TGTGCCAGCAGTGAGGAACAGGGAGGCCCCTACGAGCAGTACTTC
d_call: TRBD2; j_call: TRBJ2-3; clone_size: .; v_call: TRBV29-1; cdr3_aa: CSVRTSGLPDTRYF; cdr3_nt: TGCAGCGTTAGGACTAGCGGGTTACCAGATACGCGGTATTTT
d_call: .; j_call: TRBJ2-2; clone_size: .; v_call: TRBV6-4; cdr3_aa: CASSPGLSDTGELFF; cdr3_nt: TGTGCCAGCAGCCCCGGACTATCAGATACCGGGGAGCTGTTTTTT
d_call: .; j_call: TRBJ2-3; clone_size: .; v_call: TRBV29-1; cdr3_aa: CSTAIGTDTQYF; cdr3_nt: TGCAGCACCGCTATAGGTACAGATACGCAGTATTTT
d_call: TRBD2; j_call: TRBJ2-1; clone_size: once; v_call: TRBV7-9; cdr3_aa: CASSLGVWWEGDEHFF; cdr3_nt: TGTGCCAGCAGCTTAGGGGTCTGGTGGGAGGGCGATGAGCACTTCTTC
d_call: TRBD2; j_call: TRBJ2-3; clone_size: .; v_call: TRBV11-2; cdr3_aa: CPSSFVAGDTQYF; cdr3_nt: TGTCCCAGCAGCTTCGTAGCGGGGGATACGCAGTATTTT
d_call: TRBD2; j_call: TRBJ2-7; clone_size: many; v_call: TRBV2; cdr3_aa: CASSADSGNYEQYF; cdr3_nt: TGTGCCAGCAGTGCTGATAGCGGGAACTACGAGCAGTACTTC
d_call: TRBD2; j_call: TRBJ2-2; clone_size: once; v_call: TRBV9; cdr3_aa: CASEGLNTGELFF; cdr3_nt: TGTGCCAGCGAGGGACTAAATACCGGGGAGCTGTTTTTT
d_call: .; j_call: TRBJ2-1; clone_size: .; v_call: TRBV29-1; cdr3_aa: CSIAPGLDYNEQFF; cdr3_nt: TGCAGTATTGCTCCGGGACTCGACTACAATGAGCAGTTCTTC
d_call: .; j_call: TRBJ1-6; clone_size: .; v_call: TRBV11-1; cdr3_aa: CASSQTLVSPLRF; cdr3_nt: TGTGCCAGCAGCCAGACACTGGTTTCACCCCTCCGCTTT
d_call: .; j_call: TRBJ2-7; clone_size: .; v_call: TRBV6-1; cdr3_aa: CASSERGSHEQYF; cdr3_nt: TGTGCCAGCAGTGAAAGAGGATCCCATGAGCAGTACTTC
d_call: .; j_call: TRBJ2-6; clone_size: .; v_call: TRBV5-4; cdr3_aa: CASSPILAAGTNVMTF; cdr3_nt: TGTGCCAGCAGCCCGATTTTAGCTGCTGGGACCAACGTCATGACTTTC
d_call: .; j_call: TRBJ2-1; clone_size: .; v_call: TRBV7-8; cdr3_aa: CTSSYGTDLGGEQFF; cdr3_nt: TGTACCAGCAGCTACGGGACCGACCTGGGGGGTGAGCAGTTCTTC
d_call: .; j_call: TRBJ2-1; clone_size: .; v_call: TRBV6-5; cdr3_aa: CTSSARSGQRDNEQFF; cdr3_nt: TGTACCAGCAGTGCCCGAAGCGGGCAAAGGGACAATGAGCAGTTCTTC
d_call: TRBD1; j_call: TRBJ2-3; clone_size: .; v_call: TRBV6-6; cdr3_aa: CASSYVWVRGPTDTQYF; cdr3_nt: TGTGCCAGCAGTTACGTCTGGGTCAGGGGGCCGACAGATACACAGTATTTT
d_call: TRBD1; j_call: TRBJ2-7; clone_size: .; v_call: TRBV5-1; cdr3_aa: CASSLASGTGGIYERYF; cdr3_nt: TGCGCCAGCAGCTTAGCCAGCGGGACAGGGGGCATCTACGAGCGGTACTTC
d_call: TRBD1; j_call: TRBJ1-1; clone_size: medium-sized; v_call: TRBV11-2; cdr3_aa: CASSWDRAEAFF; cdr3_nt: TGTGCCAGCAGCTGGGACAGGGCTGAAGCTTTCTTT
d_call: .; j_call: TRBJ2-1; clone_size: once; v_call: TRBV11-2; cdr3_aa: CAGSLDRCSVEQFF; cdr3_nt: TGTGCCGGCAGCTTAGATAGGTGTTCCGTTGAGCAGTTCTTC
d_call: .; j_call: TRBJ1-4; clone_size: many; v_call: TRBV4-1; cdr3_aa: CASSPLTSGEKLFF; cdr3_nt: TGCGCCAGCAGCCCACTGACGAGCGGTGAAAAACTGTTTTTT
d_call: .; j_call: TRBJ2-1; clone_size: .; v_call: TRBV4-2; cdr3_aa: CASSQYLGGGGEQFF; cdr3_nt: TGTGCCAGTAGCCAGTACTTAGGGGGGGGCGGTGAGCAGTTCTTC
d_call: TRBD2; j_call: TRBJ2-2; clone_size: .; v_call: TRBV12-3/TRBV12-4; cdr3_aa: CVSSLLAGIVTGELFF; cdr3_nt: TGTGTCAGCAGTTTGTTAGCGGGAATAGTCACTGGGGAGCTGTTTTTT
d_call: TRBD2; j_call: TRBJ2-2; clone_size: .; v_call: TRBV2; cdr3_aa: CVSMASGYRRTGELIF; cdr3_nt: TGTGTCAGCATGGCTAGCGGGTACCGCCGCACCGGGGAGCTGATTTTT
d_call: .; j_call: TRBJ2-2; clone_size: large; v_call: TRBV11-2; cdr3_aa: CASLPPGVYTGELFF; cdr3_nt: TGTGCCAGCCTCCCACCGGGAGTGTACACCGGGGAGCTGTTTTTT
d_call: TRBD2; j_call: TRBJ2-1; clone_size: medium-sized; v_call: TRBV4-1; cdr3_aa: CASSQAGGYNEQFF; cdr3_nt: TGCGCCAGCAGCCAGGCGGGAGGGTACAATGAGCAGTTCTTC
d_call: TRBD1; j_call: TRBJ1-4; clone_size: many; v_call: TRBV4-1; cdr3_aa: CASSQDPPRSGGGNEKLFF; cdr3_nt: TGCGCCAGCAGCCAAGATCCGCCCAGATCAGGGGGGGGGAATGAAAAACTGTTTTTT
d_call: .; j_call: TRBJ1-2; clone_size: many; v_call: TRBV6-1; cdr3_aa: CANTSRSGGYTF; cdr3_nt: TGTGCCAACACTTCTAGGTCAGGAGGCTACACCTTC
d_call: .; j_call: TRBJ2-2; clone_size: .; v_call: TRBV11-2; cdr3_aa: CVSGSRVVTNTRELFF; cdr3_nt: TGTGTCAGCGGCTCTAGGGTGGTAACAAACACCCGGGAGCTGTTTTTT
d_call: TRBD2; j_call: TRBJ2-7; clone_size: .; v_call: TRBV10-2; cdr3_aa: CASSHGVAGEVEQYF; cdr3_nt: TGCGCCAGCAGCCACGGAGTAGCGGGAGAAGTCGAGCAGTACTTC
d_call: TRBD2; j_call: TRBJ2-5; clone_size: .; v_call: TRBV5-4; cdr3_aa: CASSPGGTAEAQYF; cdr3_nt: TGTGCCAGCAGCCCGGGGGGAACGGCAGAGGCCCAGTACTTT
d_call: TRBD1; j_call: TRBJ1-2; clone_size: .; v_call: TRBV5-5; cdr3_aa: CAGNPGTGSYGYTF; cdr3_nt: TGTGCCGGCAACCCTGGGACAGGGAGTTATGGCTACACCTTC
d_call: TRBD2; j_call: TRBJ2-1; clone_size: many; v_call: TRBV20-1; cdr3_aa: CSAQTSGRATYNEQFF; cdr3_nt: TGCAGTGCCCAGACTAGCGGGAGGGCCACCTACAATGAGCAGTTCTTC
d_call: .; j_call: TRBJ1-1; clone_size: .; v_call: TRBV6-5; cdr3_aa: CVSTYGQITEAFF; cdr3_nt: TGTGTCAGCACTTACGGGCAAATCACTGAAGCTTTCTTT
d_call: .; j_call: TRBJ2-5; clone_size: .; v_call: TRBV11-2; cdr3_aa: CASRSQDSAPQESQYF; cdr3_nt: TGTGCCAGTAGATCCCAGGACTCGGCCCCCCAAGAGAGCCAGTACTTC
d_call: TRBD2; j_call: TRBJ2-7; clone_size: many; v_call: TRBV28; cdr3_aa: CASSAPGLAAGEQYF; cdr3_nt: TGTGCCAGCAGCGCCCCGGGACTAGCAGCCGGCGAGCAGTACTTC
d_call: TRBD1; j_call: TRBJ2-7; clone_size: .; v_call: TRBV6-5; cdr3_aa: CASSPFRDRVEQYF; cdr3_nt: TGTGCCAGCAGTCCATTCCGTGACAGGGTGGAACAGTACTTC
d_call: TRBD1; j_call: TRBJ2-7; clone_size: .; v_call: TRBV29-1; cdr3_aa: CSVEDQGASRSYEQYF; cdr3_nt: TGCAGCGTTGAAGATCAGGGGGCTAGCAGGAGCTACGAGCAGTACTTC
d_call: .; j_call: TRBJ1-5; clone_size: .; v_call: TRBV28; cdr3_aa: CASSLPRTNQPQHF; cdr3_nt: TGTGCCAGCAGTTTGCCAAGAACAAATCAGCCCCAGCATTTT
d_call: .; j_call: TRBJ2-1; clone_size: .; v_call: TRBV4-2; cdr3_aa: CASSQEARGDYNEQSF; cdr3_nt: TGTGCCAGCAGCCAAGAGGCCCGAGGCGACTACAATGAGCAGTCCTTC
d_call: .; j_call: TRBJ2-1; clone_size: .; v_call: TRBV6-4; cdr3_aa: CASSDSPIGGEQFF; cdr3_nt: TGTGCCAGCAGTGACTCTCCAATAGGGGGTGAGCAGTTCTTC
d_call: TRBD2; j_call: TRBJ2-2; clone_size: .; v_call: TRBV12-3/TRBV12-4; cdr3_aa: CASSLAGIAGELSF; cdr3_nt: TGTGCCAGTAGTCTAGCGGGAATTGCCGGGGAGCTGTCTTTT
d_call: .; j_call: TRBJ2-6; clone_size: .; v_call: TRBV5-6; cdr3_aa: CASSLRAGANAMTF; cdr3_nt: TGTGCCAGCAGCTTGCGTGCTGGGGCCAACGCCATGACTTTC
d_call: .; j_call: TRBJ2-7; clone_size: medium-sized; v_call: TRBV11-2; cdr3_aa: CASSFQPNGGEQYF; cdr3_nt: TGTGCCAGCAGCTTCCAACCTAACGGGGGAGAGCAGTACTTC
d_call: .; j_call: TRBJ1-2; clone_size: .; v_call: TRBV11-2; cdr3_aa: CASSSNRRLEGYAF; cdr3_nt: TGTGCCAGCAGCTCCAACAGGAGGCTCGAAGGCTACGCCTTC
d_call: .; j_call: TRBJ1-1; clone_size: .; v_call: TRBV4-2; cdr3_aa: CASSQDSERVNSEAFF; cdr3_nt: TGTGCCAGCAGCCAAGATTCAGAGAGAGTGAACTCTGAAGCTTTCTTT
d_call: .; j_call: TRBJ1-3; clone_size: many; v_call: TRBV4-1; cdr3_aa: CASSLDRSSGRTIYF; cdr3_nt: TGCGCCAGCAGCCTTGACAGGTCCTCTGGACGCACCATATATTTT
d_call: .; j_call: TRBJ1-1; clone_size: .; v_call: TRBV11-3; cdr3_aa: CAISLAEWTEAFF; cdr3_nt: TGTGCTATCAGCTTAGCAGAGTGGACTGAAGCTTTCTTT
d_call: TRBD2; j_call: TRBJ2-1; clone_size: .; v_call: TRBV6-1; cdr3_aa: CVSSKWGLAYNEQFF; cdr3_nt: TGTGTCAGCAGCAAATGGGGACTAGCGTACAATGAGCAGTTCTTC
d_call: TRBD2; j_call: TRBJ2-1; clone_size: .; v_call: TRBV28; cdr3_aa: CASSSLSGRTGLRGSRPYNEQFF; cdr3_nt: TGTGCCAGCAGTTCCCTCAGCGGGAGGACCGGTTTGCGGGGGAGTAGACCCTACAATGAGCAGTTCTTC